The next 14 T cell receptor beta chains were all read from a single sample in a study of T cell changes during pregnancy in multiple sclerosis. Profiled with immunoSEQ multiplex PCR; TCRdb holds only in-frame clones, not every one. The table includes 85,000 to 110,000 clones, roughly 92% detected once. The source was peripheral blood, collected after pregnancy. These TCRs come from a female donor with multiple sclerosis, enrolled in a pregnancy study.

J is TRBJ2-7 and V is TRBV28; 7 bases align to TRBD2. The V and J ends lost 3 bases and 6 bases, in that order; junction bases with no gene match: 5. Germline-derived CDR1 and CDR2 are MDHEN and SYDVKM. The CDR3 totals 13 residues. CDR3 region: CASSLAGAAEQYF. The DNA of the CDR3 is TGTGCCAGCAGTTTGGCGGGAGCGGCCGAGCAGTACTTC.

CDR3 sequence reads: CASSLGGRADTQYF. The CDR3 nucleotides are TGCGCCAGCAGCTTAGGAGGGCGTGCAGATACGCAGTATTTT. The chain couples TRBV5-1 to TRBJ2-3; possibly TRBD2 for D (6 bases). Germline assignment: CDR1 SGHRS and CDR2 YFSETQ. The V and J ends lost 2 bases and 4 bases respectively, with 11 bases between them. This CDR3 has 14 residues.

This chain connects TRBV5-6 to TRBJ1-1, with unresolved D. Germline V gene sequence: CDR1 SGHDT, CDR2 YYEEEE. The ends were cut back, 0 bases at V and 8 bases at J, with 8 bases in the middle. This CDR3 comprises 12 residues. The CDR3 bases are TGTGCCAGCAGCTTGGCCAGCGGGGAAGCTTTCTTT. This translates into CASSLASGEAFF.

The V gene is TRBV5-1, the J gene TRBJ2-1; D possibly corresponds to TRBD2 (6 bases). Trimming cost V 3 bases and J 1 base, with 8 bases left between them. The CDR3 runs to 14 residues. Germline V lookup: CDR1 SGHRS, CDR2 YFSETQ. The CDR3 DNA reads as TGCGCCAGCAGCTGGGGGGATTCCTACAATGAGCAGTTCTTC. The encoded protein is CASSWGDSYNEQFF. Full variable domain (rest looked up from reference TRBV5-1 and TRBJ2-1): KAGVTQTPRYLIKTRGQQVTLSCSPISGHRSVSWYQQTPGQGLQFLFEYFSETQRNKGNFPGRFSGRQFSNSRSEMNVSTLELGDSALYLCASSWGDSYNEQFFGPGTRLTVL.

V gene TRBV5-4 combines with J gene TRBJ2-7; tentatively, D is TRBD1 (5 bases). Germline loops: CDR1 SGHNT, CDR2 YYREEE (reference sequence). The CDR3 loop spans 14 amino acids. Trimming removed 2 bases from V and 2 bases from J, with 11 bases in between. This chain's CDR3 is CASSFGQGPYEQYF. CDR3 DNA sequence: TGTGCCAGCAGCTTTGGGCAGGGTCCCTACGAGCAGTACTTC. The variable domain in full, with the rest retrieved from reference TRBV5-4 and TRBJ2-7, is ETGVTQSPTHLIKTRGQQVTLRCSSQSGHNTVSWYQQALGQGPQFIFQYYREEENGRGNFPPRFSGLQFPNYSSELNVNALELDDSALYLCASSFGQGPYEQYFGPGTRLTVT.

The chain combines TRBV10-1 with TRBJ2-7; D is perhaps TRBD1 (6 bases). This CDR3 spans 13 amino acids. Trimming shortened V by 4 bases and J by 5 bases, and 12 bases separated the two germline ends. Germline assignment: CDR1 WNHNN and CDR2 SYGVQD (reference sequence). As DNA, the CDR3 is TGCGCCAGCAGTGGAGTCAGGGGCAACGAGCAGTACTTC. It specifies CASSGVRGNEQYF.

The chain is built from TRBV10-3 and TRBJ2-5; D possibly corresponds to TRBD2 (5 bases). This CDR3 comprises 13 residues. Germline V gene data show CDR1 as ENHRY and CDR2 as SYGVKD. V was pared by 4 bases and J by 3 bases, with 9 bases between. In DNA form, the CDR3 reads TGTGCCATCAGTGCGACTACCGAAGAGACCCAGTACTTC. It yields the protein CAISATTEETQYF.

CDR3 nucleotide sequence: TGTGCCAGCTCCCCTGACAGGAACACCGGGGAGCTGTTTTTT. Its translation: CASSPDRNTGELFF. This chain connects TRBV18 to TRBJ2-2; perhaps TRBD1 as D (5 bases). CDR3 length: 14 amino acids. The germline V gene encodes CDR1 KGHSH and CDR2 LQKENI. Trimming removed 6 bases from V and 1 base from J, with 9 bases in between. The complete variable domain, with remaining parts taken from reference TRBV18 and TRBJ2-2, reads NAGVMQNPRHLVRRRGQEARLRCSPMKGHSHVYWYRQLPEEGLKFMVYLQKENIIDESGMPKERFSAEFPKEGPSILRIQQVVRGDSAAYFCASSPDRNTGELFFGEGSRLTVL.

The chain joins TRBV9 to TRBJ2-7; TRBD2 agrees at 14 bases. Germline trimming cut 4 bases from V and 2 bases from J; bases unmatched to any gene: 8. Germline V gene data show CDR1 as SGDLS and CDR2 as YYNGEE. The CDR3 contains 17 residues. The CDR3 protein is CASSPRTSGGLTYEQYF. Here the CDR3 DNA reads TGTGCCAGCAGCCCTCGGACTAGCGGGGGGCTCACCTACGAGCAGTACTTC.

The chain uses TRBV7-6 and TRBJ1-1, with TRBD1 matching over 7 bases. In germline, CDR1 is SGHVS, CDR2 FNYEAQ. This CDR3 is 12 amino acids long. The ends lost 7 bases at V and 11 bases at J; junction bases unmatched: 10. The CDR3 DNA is TGTGCCAGCAAGGCCCCAACAGGGGAGGCTTTCTTT. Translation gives CASKAPTGEAFF.

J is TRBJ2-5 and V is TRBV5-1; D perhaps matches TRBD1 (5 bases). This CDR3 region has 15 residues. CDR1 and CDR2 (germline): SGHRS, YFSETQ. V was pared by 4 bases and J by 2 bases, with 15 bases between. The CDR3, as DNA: TGCGCCAGCAGCCCTACCGCAGGGATTCAAGAGACCCAGTACTTC. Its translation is CASSPTAGIQETQYF.

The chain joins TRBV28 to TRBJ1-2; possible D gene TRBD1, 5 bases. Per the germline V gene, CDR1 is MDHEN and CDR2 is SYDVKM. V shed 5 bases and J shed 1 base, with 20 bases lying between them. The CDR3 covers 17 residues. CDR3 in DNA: TGTGCCAGCAGTCTCGGACACCGGATAACTAATAACTATGGCTACACCTTC. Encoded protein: CASSLGHRITNNYGYTF.

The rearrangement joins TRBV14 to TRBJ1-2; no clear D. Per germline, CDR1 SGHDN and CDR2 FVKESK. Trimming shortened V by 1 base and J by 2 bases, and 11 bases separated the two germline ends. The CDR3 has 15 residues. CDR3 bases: TGTGCCAGCAGCCAAGTGGAGGACTCGAACTATGGCTACACCTTC. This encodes CASSQVEDSNYGYTF. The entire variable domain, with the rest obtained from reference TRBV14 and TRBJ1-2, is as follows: EAGVTQFPSHSVIEKGQTVTLRCDPISGHDNLYWYRRVMGKEIKFLLHFVKESKQDESGMPNNRFLAERTGGTYSTLKVQPAELEDSGVYFCASSQVEDSNYGYTFGSGTRLTVV.

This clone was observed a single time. The CDR3 nucleotides read TGTGCCAGCAGCCAAGATTACGGGAGGGCTAACTATGGCTACACCTTC. Its translation: CASSQDYGRANYGYTF. This chain joins TRBV14 and TRBJ1-2; no clear D gene. This CDR3 is 16 amino acids long. CDR1 is SGHDN and CDR2 is FVKESK in the germline V gene. V was clipped by 0 bases and J by 0 bases, with 11 bases between them.